The 25 T cell receptor beta chains listed next were all sequenced from one sample in a study of blood T cells in healthy people across ages. With a J-beta primer mix and a sample-barcoded 5' primer, a second PCR ran about 7 to 12 cycles. TCRdb reprocessed the 5' RACE reads with MiXCR, giving one entry per CDR3 protein. This table holds about 830,000 distinct CDR3 sequences, 55% to 65% found once. The sequenced sample was blood. The receptors stem from a man in his thirties or forties in good health.

J is TRBJ2-7 and V is TRBV12-3 or TRBV12-4, with D possibly TRBD1 on 5 matching bases. The V and J ends lost 3 bases and 7 bases respectively, with 19 bases between them. The CDR3 loop spans 15 amino acids. The CDR3 reads CASSLATAGRREQYF. CDR3 nucleotide sequence: TGTGCCAGCAGTTTGGCGACAGCCGGACGTAGAGAGCAGTACTTC.

The rearrangement uses TRBV28 and TRBJ2-7; tentative D call: TRBD1 (5 bases). The germline CDR1 and CDR2 sequences are MDHEN and SYDVKM. With 3 bases removed from V and 0 bases from J, the gap between germline ends came to 12 bases. This CDR3 is built from 15 residues. The chain's CDR3 is CASSLQGKNSYEQYF. In nucleotides, the CDR3 is TGTGCCAGCAGTTTGCAGGGTAAGAACTCCTACGAGCAGTACTTC.

The chain employs TRBV6-8 and TRBJ2-5, with 7 positions matching TRBD2. The better agreement between TRBJ2-7 and the DNA end casts doubt on the J call. Germline V CDR1 and CDR2: MNHGY, SAAAGT. The CDR3 runs 17 residues. In DNA form, the CDR3 reads TGTGCCAGCAGTTACCCGACTAGCCTTAGTTTCTACTACGAGCAGTACTTC. The encoded protein is CASSYPTSLSFYYEQYF.

This clonotype was picked up one time. The genes are TRBV10-3 and TRBJ2-1, with D unclear. Trimming removed 10 bases at V and 10 bases at J, with 11 bases between. This CDR3 comprises 10 residues. Germline loops: CDR1 ENHRY, CDR2 SYGVKD. CDR3 amino acids: CASLGGEQFF. The CDR3 DNA reads as TGTGCCAGCCTCGGTGGGGAGCAGTTCTTC.

The chain couples TRBV7-8 to TRBJ2-7; TRBD1 or TRBD2 may be the D gene (5 bases each). The ends were cut back, 0 bases at V and 3 bases at J, with 24 bases in the middle. The CDR3 runs 19 residues. Germline V gives CDR1 SGHVS, CDR2 FQNEAQ. The CDR3 spells CASSLALGNSGLIFYEQYF. DNA of the CDR3: TGTGCCAGCAGCTTAGCGTTAGGGAATTCGGGGCTCATATTCTACGAGCAGTACTTC.

The chain links TRBV6-1 to TRBJ2-1; 8 bases are shared with TRBD1. V was pared by 6 bases and J by 5 bases, with 6 bases of the junction left unmatched. The CDR3 length is 14 residues. Germline CDR1 MNHNS, CDR2 SASEGT. The CDR3 nucleotides are TGTGCCAGCAGAGCCAGGGGGCTGGACAATGAGCAGTTCTTC. Its translation: CASRARGLDNEQFF.

This chain's CDR3 is CAISTGYDQPQHF. As DNA, the CDR3 is TGTGCCATCAGTACAGGGTACGATCAGCCCCAGCATTTT. The chain is built from TRBV10-3 and TRBJ1-5; D may be TRBD1 (6 bases). The V end lost 5 bases, the J end lost 5 bases, and 10 bases lay between the germline ends. The length of the CDR3 is 13 residues. Germline assignment: CDR1 ENHRY and CDR2 SYGVKD.

The rearrangement uses TRBV5-5 and TRBJ2-7; D unresolved. V lost 2 bases, J lost 3 bases, and 12 bases lay in between. Germline CDR1 SGHKS, CDR2 YYEKEE (reference sequence). This CDR3 spans 14 amino acids. In nucleotides, the CDR3 is TGTGCCAGCAGCTTAGACCCAAAGATCTACGAGCAGTACTTC. Translation gives CASSLDPKIYEQYF.

The gene calls are TRBV7-9 and TRBJ2-5; no reliable D call. The V gene's germline CDR1 is SEHNR and CDR2 FQNEAQ (reference sequence). V shed 4 bases and J shed 0 bases, with 12 bases lying between them. The CDR3 runs 15 residues. The CDR3: CASSSPQSYQETQYF. The DNA of the CDR3 is TGTGCCAGCAGCTCCCCGCAGTCTTACCAAGAGACCCAGTACTTC.

The genes are TRBV20-1 and TRBJ2-7; 7 bases agree with TRBD1. J lost 4 bases, V lost 3 bases, and 6 bases had no gene match. The length of the CDR3 is 13 residues. CDR1 and CDR2 from the germline V gene are DFQATT and SNEGSKA (reference sequence). The CDR3 nucleotides read TGCAGTGCTAGGGGCAGGACAGGTTACGAGCAGTACTTC. This translates into CSARGRTGYEQYF.

V and J are TRBV2 and TRBJ2-4; D call uncertain. This CDR3 has 15 amino acids. CDR1 SNHLY and CDR2 FYNNEI come from the germline V gene. The V end was cut by 7 bases, the J end by 3 bases, with 16 bases between. The CDR3 DNA sequence: TGTGCCAGCAAATTCCATTTCTTTGGCAAAAACATTCAGTACTTC. Translated, it gives CASKFHFFGKNIQYF.

The chain recombines TRBV20-1 with TRBJ2-5, with D perhaps matching TRBD2 (7 bases). The DNA matches TRBJ2-7 better at its end, which makes the J call doubtful. The CDR3 contains 12 residues. Germline V CDR1 and CDR2: DFQATT, SNEGSKA (reference sequence). The CDR3 DNA follows: TGCAGTGCTAGCGGGGGGCTTGGCGAGCAGTACTTC. It is translated as CSASGGLGEQYF.

The rearrangement uses TRBV11-1 and TRBJ2-5; D perhaps matches TRBD1 (6 bases). Between the trimmed V and J ends, which lost 3 bases and 5 bases, there was a span of 16 bases. CDR1 and CDR2 from the germline V gene are SGHAT and FQDESV (reference sequence). CDR3 length equals 15 residues. In DNA form, the CDR3 reads TGTGCCAGCAGCTTCAGTACAGGGAGAACGGAGACCCAGTACTTC. Translated, it gives CASSFSTGRTETQYF.

This clonotype was seen only a few times. This chain connects TRBV20-1 to TRBJ2-1; perhaps TRBD1 as D (6 bases). V lost 0 bases and J lost 8, with 17 bases in between. This CDR3 is built from 15 residues. Germline values: CDR1 DFQATT, CDR2 SNEGSKA (reference sequence). The CDR3 sequence: CSARDWQQGFDEQFF. CDR3 bases: TGCAGTGCTAGAGATTGGCAGCAGGGGTTCGATGAGCAGTTCTTC.

J is TRBJ2-1 and V is TRBV2; 8 positions match TRBD2. Losses at the gene ends were 10 bases for V and 8 bases for J; bases not matched to a gene: 13. Germline V gives CDR1 SNHLY, CDR2 FYNNEI. CDR3 length equals 14 residues. CDR3: CATEKGLETHEQFF. The CDR3 bases are TGTGCCACGGAAAAGGGACTAGAGACCCATGAGCAGTTCTTC.

This sequence joins TRBV4-3 and TRBJ1-5, with a weak D call TRBD1 (5 bases). CDR1 is LGHNA and CDR2 is YSLEER in the germline V gene. The CDR3 covers 14 residues. The germline V and J ends were trimmed by 1 base and 7 bases, with 11 bases remaining between them. This chain's CDR3 is CASSQVWGGQPQHF. Here the CDR3 DNA reads TGCGCCAGCAGCCAAGTTTGGGGGGGACAGCCCCAGCATTTT.

This clonotype occurred many times. The chain links TRBV7-9 to TRBJ2-7, with TRBD1 matching 9 bases. This CDR3 is built from 13 residues. Germline lookup yields CDR1 SEHNR and CDR2 FQNEAQ (reference sequence). V lost 8 bases to trimming and J lost 4 bases; unmatched junction nucleotides: 6. The CDR3 coding sequence is TGTGCCAGCTCACTGACAGGGGGATACGAGCAGTACTTC. It yields the protein CASSLTGGYEQYF.

The CDR3 sequence: CATVSQGAPNVLTF. The CDR3 DNA sequence: TGTGCCACCGTGTCTCAGGGGGCACCCAACGTCCTGACTTTC. The J gene is TRBJ2-6, the V gene TRBV15; 8 nucleotides line up with TRBD1. The CDR3 spans 14 residues. Germline CDR1 reads LNHNV; CDR2 reads YYDKDF (reference sequence). V dropped 8 bases and J dropped 8; count of bases not matched to a gene: 8.

This clonotype has just a few counts. V is TRBV11-1 and J is TRBJ2-3, with D perhaps matching TRBD1 (6 bases). Germline lookup yields CDR1 SGHAT and CDR2 FQDESV (reference sequence). Deletions cut 4 bases from V and 3 bases from J, with 23 bases between. CDR3 size: 18 residues. As DNA, the CDR3 is TGTGCCAGCAGCTCCGAGTCCGATCTCGGGACATGGACAGATACGCAGTATTTT. Residues: CASSSESDLGTWTDTQYF.

This clonotype appeared a few times. This chain links TRBV15 with TRBJ2-1; 14 bases match TRBD2. CDR1 LNHNV and CDR2 YYDKDF come from the germline V gene (reference sequence). The length of the CDR3 is 14 residues. Losses at the gene ends were 6 bases for V and 9 bases for J; bases not matched to a gene: 4. The CDR3 DNA reads as TGTGCCACCAGGAGACTAGCGGGGGGGCTTGAGCAGTTCTTC. Translation: CATRRLAGGLEQFF.

This chain uses TRBV28 with TRBJ2-7; 7 positions agree with TRBD1. Trimming removed 9 bases from V and 3 bases from J; junction bases left unmatched: 8. The germline V gene has CDR1 MDHEN and CDR2 SYDVKM. CDR3 length equals 13 residues. The CDR3 sequence is CAREDREGYEQYF. The CDR3 DNA sequence: TGTGCCAGGGAAGACAGGGAAGGCTACGAGCAGTACTTC.

This rearrangement joins TRBV5-1 to TRBJ2-3; weak D call: TRBD2 (6 bases). Looked up from germline, CDR1 is SGHRS and CDR2 is YFSETQ. There are 17 residues in the CDR3. V was trimmed by 0 bases and J by 2 bases, leaving 16 bases between them. For the CDR3, the DNA is TGCGCCAGCAGCTTGGCCGCCGGGAGCGGAGCCACAGATACGCAGTATTTT. It specifies CASSLAAGSGATDTQYF. Drawing the rest from reference TRBV5-1 and TRBJ2-3, the complete variable domain is KAGVTQTPRYLIKTRGQQVTLSCSPISGHRSVSWYQQTPGQGLQFLFEYFSETQRNKGNFPGRFSGRQFSNSRSEMNVSTLELGDSALYLCASSLAAGSGATDTQYFGPGTRLTVL.

This clonotype was counted between two and nine times. The gene calls are TRBV6-2 or TRBV6-3 and TRBJ2-7, with D perhaps assigned TRBD1 or TRBD2 (5 bases each). This CDR3 has 12 amino acids. Germline V gene sequence: CDR1 MNHEY, CDR2 SVGEGT. V gave up 6 bases and J gave up 5 bases, with 11 bases separating them. The CDR3 coding sequence is TGTGCCAGCAGGCCGGGACCGGACGAGCAGTACTTC. Translation gives CASRPGPDEQYF.

This clonotype was seen once. V usage is TRBV12-3 or TRBV12-4 and J usage is TRBJ1-1; TRBD1 might be the D (5 bases). Trimming stripped 3 bases from V and 12 bases from J, with 20 bases between. The CDR3 extends over 14 amino acids. This CDR3 is CASSFRRGFGETFF. CDR3 nucleotides: TGTGCCAGCAGTTTTAGGAGGGGATTTGGAGAAACTTTCTTT.

This clonotype was seen only once. The chain links TRBV3-1 to TRBJ2-3; TRBD2 agrees at 7 bases. CDR1 is LGHDT, CDR2 YNNKEL, per germline (reference sequence). This CDR3 has 16 residues. V shed 0 bases, J shed 3 bases, and the junction held 6 bases outside the gene matches. The DNA for the CDR3 is TGTGCCAGCAGCCAAGATGGGGGGGGAAGGACAGATACGCAGTATTTT. This translates into CASSQDGGGRTDTQYF.